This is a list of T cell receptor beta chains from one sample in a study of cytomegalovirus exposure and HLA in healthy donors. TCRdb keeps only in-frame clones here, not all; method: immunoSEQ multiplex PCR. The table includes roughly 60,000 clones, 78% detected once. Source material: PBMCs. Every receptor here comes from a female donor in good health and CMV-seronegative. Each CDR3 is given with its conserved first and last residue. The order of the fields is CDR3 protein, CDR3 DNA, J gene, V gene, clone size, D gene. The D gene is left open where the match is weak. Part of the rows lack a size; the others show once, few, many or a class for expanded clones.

CDR3aa: CASREEVGRACEQYF; CDR3nt: TGTGCCAGCAGAGAAGAAGTGGGCAGGGCCTGCGAGCAGTACTTC; j_gene: TRBJ2-7; v_gene: TRBV6-1; abundance: NA; d_gene: NA
CDR3aa: CASSLAGGLRNEQYF; CDR3nt: TGTGCCAGCAGCCTAGCGGGGGGGCTTCGTAACGAGCAGTACTTC; j_gene: TRBJ2-7; v_gene: TRBV7-9; abundance: NA; d_gene: TRBD2
CDR3aa: CASSDSTSDRIANYGYTF; CDR3nt: TGTGCCAGCAGTGACTCGACTTCTGACCGGATTGCTAACTATGGCTACACCTTC; j_gene: TRBJ1-2; v_gene: TRBV6-4; abundance: NA; d_gene: NA
CDR3aa: CASSLALETQYF; CDR3nt: TGCGCCAGCAGCTTGGCCTTAGAGACCCAGTACTTC; j_gene: TRBJ2-5; v_gene: TRBV5-1; abundance: NA; d_gene: NA
CDR3aa: CASSKTRSEGYTF; CDR3nt: TGTGCCAGCTCCAAGACGCGGTCTGAGGGCTACACCTTC; j_gene: TRBJ1-2; v_gene: TRBV7-3; abundance: NA; d_gene: NA
CDR3aa: CASSLGQVSYEQYF; CDR3nt: TGTGCCAGCAGCTTGGGACAGGTCTCCTACGAGCAGTACTTC; j_gene: TRBJ2-7; v_gene: TRBV7-9; abundance: NA; d_gene: TRBD1
CDR3aa: CASMNRGGETQYF; CDR3nt: TGTGCCAGTATGAACAGGGGGGGCGAGACCCAGTACTTC; j_gene: TRBJ2-5; v_gene: TRBV19; abundance: NA; d_gene: NA
CDR3aa: CASSLFSGGANNEQFF; CDR3nt: TGCGCCAGCAGCTTGTTTAGCGGGGGGGCGAACAATGAGCAGTTCTTC; j_gene: TRBJ2-1; v_gene: TRBV5-1; abundance: NA; d_gene: TRBD2
CDR3aa: CASSQTSHVGSPLHF; CDR3nt: TGCGCCAGCAGCCAGACTTCCCACGTTGGTTCACCCCTCCACTTT; j_gene: TRBJ1-6; v_gene: TRBV4-1; abundance: few; d_gene: NA
CDR3aa: CASTGGYEQYF; CDR3nt: TGTGCCAGCACGGGGGGATACGAGCAGTACTTC; j_gene: TRBJ2-7; v_gene: TRBV2; abundance: NA; d_gene: TRBD2
CDR3aa: CASSPSTPGANEKLFF; CDR3nt: TGCGCCAGCAGCCCATCGACCCCAGGTGCCAATGAAAAACTGTTTTTT; j_gene: TRBJ1-4; v_gene: TRBV5-1; abundance: NA; d_gene: NA
CDR3aa: CASRRSQGAGGYTF; CDR3nt: TGTGCCTCACGACGGTCACAGGGGGCTGGCGGCTACACCTTC; j_gene: TRBJ1-2; v_gene: TRBV6-5; abundance: NA; d_gene: TRBD1
CDR3aa: CASSFGQGDTEAFF; CDR3nt: TGTGCCAGCAGCTTTGGACAGGGTGACACTGAAGCTTTCTTT; j_gene: TRBJ1-1; v_gene: TRBV5-4; abundance: NA; d_gene: TRBD1
CDR3aa: CASSLVVSGGTYEQYF; CDR3nt: TGTGCCAGCAGCTTAGTAGTTAGCGGGGGTACCTACGAGCAGTACTTC; j_gene: TRBJ2-7; v_gene: TRBV7-6; abundance: few; d_gene: TRBD2
CDR3aa: CASSYGQPSSYEQYF; CDR3nt: TGTGCCAGCAGTTACGGCCAGCCTAGCTCCTACGAGCAGTACTTC; j_gene: TRBJ2-7; v_gene: TRBV6-5; abundance: NA; d_gene: NA
CDR3aa: CASSILAANSPLHF; CDR3nt: TGTGCCAGTAGTATACTTGCGGCTAATTCACCCCTCCACTTT; j_gene: TRBJ1-6; v_gene: TRBV19; abundance: NA; d_gene: NA
CDR3aa: CASSQGLAEGEETQYF; CDR3nt: TGTGCCAGCAGCCAGGGACTAGCGGAGGGAGAGGAGACCCAGTACTTC; j_gene: TRBJ2-5; v_gene: TRBV4-2; abundance: NA; d_gene: TRBD2
CDR3aa: CASSLTLGSPLHF; CDR3nt: TGTGCCAGCAGCTTAACCCTCGGTTCACCCCTCCACTTT; j_gene: TRBJ1-6; v_gene: TRBV5-6; abundance: NA; d_gene: NA
CDR3aa: CASSIEDLLNTEAFF; CDR3nt: TGTGCCAGTAGTATAGAAGACTTGTTGAACACTGAAGCTTTCTTT; j_gene: TRBJ1-1; v_gene: TRBV19; abundance: NA; d_gene: NA
CDR3aa: CASSREAITYNSPLHF; CDR3nt: TGTGCCAGCTCTAGAGAGGCGATTACCTATAATTCACCCCTCCACTTT; j_gene: TRBJ1-6; v_gene: TRBV19; abundance: NA; d_gene: NA
CDR3aa: CASSLGLAGGPYEQYF; CDR3nt: TGTGCCAGCAGCTTGGGCCTAGCGGGGGGGCCCTACGAGCAGTACTTC; j_gene: TRBJ2-7; v_gene: TRBV5-6; abundance: NA; d_gene: TRBD2
CDR3aa: CSVEEGQASEAFF; CDR3nt: TGCAGCGTTGAAGAGGGCCAGGCCTCTGAAGCTTTCTTT; j_gene: TRBJ1-1; v_gene: TRBV29-1; abundance: NA; d_gene: NA
CDR3aa: CASSQSWDRAPEPGANVLTF; CDR3nt: TGCGCCAGCAGTCAATCTTGGGACAGGGCCCCCGAACCTGGGGCCAACGTCCTGACTTTC; j_gene: TRBJ2-6; v_gene: TRBV23-1; abundance: NA; d_gene: TRBD1
CDR3aa: CASSINTGSFF; CDR3nt: TGTGCCAGTAGTATAAACACGGGATCTTTCTTT; j_gene: TRBJ1-1; v_gene: TRBV19; abundance: NA; d_gene: NA
CDR3aa: CTGVESQPQHF; CDR3nt: TGTACAGGAGTGGAAAGTCAGCCCCAGCATTTT; j_gene: TRBJ1-5; v_gene: TRBV19; abundance: NA; d_gene: NA
CDR3aa: CSVERQLEAFF; CDR3nt: TGCAGCGTTGAGAGACAACTTGAAGCTTTCTTT; j_gene: TRBJ1-1; v_gene: TRBV29-1; abundance: NA; d_gene: NA
CDR3aa: CASSEGTGFGYTF; CDR3nt: TGTGCCAGCAGTGAAGGGACAGGGTTCGGCTACACCTTC; j_gene: TRBJ1-2; v_gene: TRBV2; abundance: once; d_gene: TRBD1
CDR3aa: CASSLQTGPNYGYTF; CDR3nt: TGTGCCAGCAGCTTACAGACAGGTCCTAACTATGGCTACACCTTC; j_gene: TRBJ1-2; v_gene: TRBV7-8; abundance: NA; d_gene: NA
CDR3aa: CASRPTTGGLGVTQHF; CDR3nt: TGTGCCAGCAGACCAACGACAGGGGGTCTGGGGGTGACCCAGCATTTT; j_gene: TRBJ1-5; v_gene: TRBV14; abundance: NA; d_gene: TRBD1
CDR3aa: CASSPQGGQETQYF; CDR3nt: TGTGCCAGCTCACCACAGGGAGGCCAAGAGACCCAGTACTTC; j_gene: TRBJ2-5; v_gene: TRBV18; abundance: NA; d_gene: NA
CDR3aa: CSVEIHPNTDTQYF; CDR3nt: TGCAGCGTTGAGATCCACCCTAACACAGATACGCAGTATTTT; j_gene: TRBJ2-3; v_gene: TRBV29-1; abundance: NA; d_gene: NA
CDR3aa: CASSESDEKLFF; CDR3nt: TGTGCCAGCAGTGAGTCAGATGAAAAACTGTTTTTT; j_gene: TRBJ1-4; v_gene: TRBV2; abundance: NA; d_gene: NA
CDR3aa: CASSPSGYGYTF; CDR3nt: TGTGCCAGCAGCCCCTCCGGCTATGGCTACACCTTC; j_gene: TRBJ1-2; v_gene: TRBV7-6; abundance: NA; d_gene: NA
CDR3aa: CASSVLPGLAGNTDTQYF; CDR3nt: TGTGCCAGCAGTGTCCTACCGGGACTAGCGGGGAACACAGATACGCAGTATTTT; j_gene: TRBJ2-3; v_gene: TRBV9; abundance: NA; d_gene: TRBD2
CDR3aa: CASSSGQGRDEKLFF; CDR3nt: TGTGCCAGCAGCTCCGGACAGGGCCGGGATGAAAAACTGTTTTTT; j_gene: TRBJ1-4; v_gene: TRBV2; abundance: NA; d_gene: TRBD1
CDR3aa: CASSERTAPNTEAFF; CDR3nt: TGTGCCAGCAGCGAGAGGACAGCTCCGAACACTGAAGCTTTCTTT; j_gene: TRBJ1-1; v_gene: TRBV13; abundance: once; d_gene: NA
CDR3aa: CASSSRWTSNEKLFF; CDR3nt: TGTGCCAGCAGCTCCCGATGGACTTCTAATGAAAAACTGTTTTTT; j_gene: TRBJ1-4; v_gene: TRBV27; abundance: NA; d_gene: NA
CDR3aa: CASSGQLGYTEAFF; CDR3nt: TGTGCCAGCTCTGGACAGTTGGGTTACACTGAAGCTTTCTTT; j_gene: TRBJ1-1; v_gene: TRBV6-6; abundance: few; d_gene: NA
CDR3aa: CASSLQGWTNEKLFF; CDR3nt: TGTGCCAGTAGTCTCCAGGGGTGGACTAATGAAAAACTGTTTTTT; j_gene: TRBJ1-4; v_gene: TRBV19; abundance: NA; d_gene: NA
CDR3aa: CASSLPGEKQYF; CDR3nt: TGTGCCAGCAGCCTACCGGGGGAAAAGCAGTACTTC; j_gene: TRBJ2-7; v_gene: TRBV6-5; abundance: NA; d_gene: NA
CDR3aa: CSVVRGLGDTQYF; CDR3nt: TGCAGCGTTGTAAGGGGACTAGGAGATACGCAGTATTTT; j_gene: TRBJ2-3; v_gene: TRBV29-1; abundance: once; d_gene: TRBD2